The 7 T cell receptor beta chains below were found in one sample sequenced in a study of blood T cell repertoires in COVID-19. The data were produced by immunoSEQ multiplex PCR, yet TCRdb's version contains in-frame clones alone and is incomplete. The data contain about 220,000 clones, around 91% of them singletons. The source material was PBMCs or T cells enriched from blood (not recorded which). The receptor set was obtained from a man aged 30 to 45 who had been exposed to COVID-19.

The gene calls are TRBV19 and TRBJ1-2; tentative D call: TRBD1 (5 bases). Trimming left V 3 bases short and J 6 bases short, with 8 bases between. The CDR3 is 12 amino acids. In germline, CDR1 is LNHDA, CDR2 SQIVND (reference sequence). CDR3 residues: CASSIGGNGYTF. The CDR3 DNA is TGTGCCAGTAGTATTGGGGGGAATGGCTACACCTTC.

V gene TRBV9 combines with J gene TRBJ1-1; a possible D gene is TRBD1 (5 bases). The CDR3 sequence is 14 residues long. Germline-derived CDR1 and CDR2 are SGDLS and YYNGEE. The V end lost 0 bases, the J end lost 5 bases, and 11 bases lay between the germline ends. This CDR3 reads CASSVESGGTEAFF. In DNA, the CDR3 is TGTGCCAGCAGCGTAGAATCGGGGGGGACTGAAGCTTTCTTT.

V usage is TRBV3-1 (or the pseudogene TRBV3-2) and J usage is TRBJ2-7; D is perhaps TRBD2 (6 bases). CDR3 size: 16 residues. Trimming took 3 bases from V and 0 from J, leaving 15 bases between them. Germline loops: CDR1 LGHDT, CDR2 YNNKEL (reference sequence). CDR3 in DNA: TGTGCCAGCAGCCACCCGGGACGGGGACTCTCCTACGAGCAGTACTTC. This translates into CASSHPGRGLSYEQYF.

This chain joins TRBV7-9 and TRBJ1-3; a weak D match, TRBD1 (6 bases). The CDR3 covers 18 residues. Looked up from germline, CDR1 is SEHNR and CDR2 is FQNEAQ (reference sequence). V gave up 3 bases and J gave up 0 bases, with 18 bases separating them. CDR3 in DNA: TGTGCCAGCAGCTTTCACACCGACAGGAGAGGCTCTGGAAACACCATATATTTT. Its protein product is CASSFHTDRRGSGNTIYF.

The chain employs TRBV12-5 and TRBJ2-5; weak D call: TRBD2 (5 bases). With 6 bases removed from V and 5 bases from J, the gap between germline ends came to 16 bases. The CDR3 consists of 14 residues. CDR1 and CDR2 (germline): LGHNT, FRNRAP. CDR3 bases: TGTGCTAGTGGCCCCACCTTCGGGGTGGAGACCCAGTACTTC. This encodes CASGPTFGVETQYF.

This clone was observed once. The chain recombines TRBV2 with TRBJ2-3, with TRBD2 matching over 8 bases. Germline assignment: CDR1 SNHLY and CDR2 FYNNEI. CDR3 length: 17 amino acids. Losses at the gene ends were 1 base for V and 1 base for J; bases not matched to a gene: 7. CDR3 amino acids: CASSEVERGPRTDTQYF. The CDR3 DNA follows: TGTGCCAGCAGTGAAGTGGAGCGGGGGCCCCGCACAGATACGCAGTATTTT.

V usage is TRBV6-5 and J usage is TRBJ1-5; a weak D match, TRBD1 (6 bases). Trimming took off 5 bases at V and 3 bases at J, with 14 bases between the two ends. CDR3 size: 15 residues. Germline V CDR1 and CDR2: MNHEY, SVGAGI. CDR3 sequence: CASSPGGFNNQPQHF. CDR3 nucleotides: TGTGCCAGCAGTCCGGGGGGCTTTAACAATCAGCCCCAGCATTTT.